This is a list of T cell receptor beta chains from one sample in a study of blood T cells in healthy people across ages. TCRdb called the 5' RACE reads again in MiXCR, with one record for every CDR3 protein. The profile shows more than 1,000,000 distinct CDR3 sequences, 25% of them singletons. The sample was also linked to a second study, of T cells of mothers and their children.

Sequencing was performed on blood. The receptors come from a girl aged 2 to 10 in good health. Both conserved end residues are part of each CDR3. Each record gives: clone size, V gene, J gene, D gene, CDR3 DNA, CDR3 protein. The D gene is left open where the match is weak. Where a row states a size, it is once, few, many or the class of an expanded clone; other rows omit it.

NA	TRBV5-7	TRBJ2-1	NA	TGTGCCAGCAGGGGGGCCCTTGGGGAGCAGTTCTTC	CASRGALGEQFF
few	TRBV9	TRBJ2-5	TRBD1	TGTGCCAGCAGCGCGACGGGGACAGGGGGCCAAGAGACCCAGTACTTC	CASSATGTGGQETQYF
NA	TRBV4-3	TRBJ2-5	TRBD1	TGCGCCAGCAGCCAATTCCAGGGGGAAGAGACCCAGTACTTC	CASSQFQGEETQYF
few	TRBV3-1	TRBJ2-5	NA	TGTGCCAGCAGCCGTATGGCAGGGGTCCTGGAGACCCAGTACTTC	CASSRMAGVLETQYF
few	TRBV12-3/TRBV12-4	TRBJ2-7	NA	TGTGCCAGCAGTGATGGCCAGGGGACCTCCTACGAGCAGTACTTC	CASSDGQGTSYEQYF
few	TRBV29-1	TRBJ2-2	NA	TGCAGCGTTCGTGGGACGGGGGTGGCCGGGGAGCTGTTTTTT	CSVRGTGVAGELFF
few	TRBV4-2	TRBJ2-1	NA	TGTGCCAGCAGCCAAGTGGCGGCGGGTTACTCCTACAATGAGCAGTTCTTC	CASSQVAAGYSYNEQFF
NA	TRBV3-1	TRBJ2-1	NA	TGTGCCAGCAGCCACGCCCGGTGGAGGCTTGAGGGCCTGAAGCAGTTCTTC	CASSHARWRLEGLKQFF
few	TRBV3-1	TRBJ1-6	NA	TGTGCCAGCAGCCAGACCGAGGGGGCCCTCCACTTT	CASSQTEGALHF
few	TRBV20-1	TRBJ1-1	NA	TGCAGTGCCCGAGGGGCAGAGATGAACACTGAAGCTTTCTTT	CSARGAEMNTEAFF
NA	TRBV28	TRBJ1-6	NA	TGTGCCAGCACTATCGCGGGGCTCAATTCACCCCTCCACTTT	CASTIAGLNSPLHF
NA	TRBV6-5	TRBJ1-2	NA	TGTGCCAGCGCACCGGGACACCACTATGGCTACACCTTC	CASAPGHHYGYTF
few	TRBV5-1	TRBJ2-1	NA	TGCGCCAGCAGCTACAGAGGGGGTGAGCAGTTCTTC	CASSYRGGEQFF
few	TRBV20-1	TRBJ1-1	NA	TGCAGTGCTAGAGTTGGATCGAACACTGAAGCTTTCTTT	CSARVGSNTEAFF
few	TRBV24-1	TRBJ2-7	TRBD1	TGTGCCACCAGTGATTTGGCCGAGACAGGGAGCTACGAGCAGTACTTC	CATSDLAETGSYEQYF
NA	TRBV6-1	TRBJ1-2	NA	TGTGCCAGCAGTGAAATGGGGTTTGGCGGCTACACCTTC	CASSEMGFGGYTF
NA	TRBV5-1	TRBJ1-4	TRBD1	TGCGCCAGCAGCTTAAACAGGGGCGGCAATGAAAAACTGTTTTTT	CASSLNRGGNEKLFF
NA	TRBV4-1	TRBJ2-5	NA	TGCGCCAGCAGCCAAGAAATAGAAGCGGCCCAGTACTTC	CASSQEIEAAQYF
NA	TRBV28	TRBJ2-1	NA	TGTGCCAGCAGTTTAGGTTATGGTCGAGAGAATGAGCAGTTCTTC	CASSLGYGRENEQFF
NA	TRBV27	TRBJ2-7	TRBD2	TGTGCCAGCCGTAGCGGGGAGGTCGGGTACGAGCAGTACTTC	CASRSGEVGYEQYF
few	TRBV5-6	TRBJ1-1	NA	TGTGCCAGCTACTTCCAAAGCCGGAACACTGAAGCTTTCTTT	CASYFQSRNTEAFF
NA	TRBV6-1	TRBJ1-2	NA	TGTGCCAGCAGTGGCGCCCCCGGCTACACCTTC	CASSGAPGYTF
few	TRBV7-3	TRBJ2-2	NA	TGTGCCAGCAGCTTAACGATTGGACACACTACCGGGGAGCTGTTTTTT	CASSLTIGHTTGELFF
many	TRBV18	TRBJ2-5	NA	TGTGCCAGCTCACCACTTCCAGAGACCCAGTACTTC	CASSPLPETQYF
few	TRBV5-5	TRBJ2-1	TRBD2	TGTGCCAGCAGCTTCGAGGGACTACGTGTGGACAATGAGCAGTTCTTC	CASSFEGLRVDNEQFF
few	TRBV7-9	TRBJ2-1	TRBD2	TGTGCCAGCACCCAGTTAGCGGGGGGTCTCAATGAGCAGTTCTTC	CASTQLAGGLNEQFF
few	TRBV11-1	TRBJ2-7	TRBD1	TGTGCCAGCAGCCCGGACCGGTGGACAGGGTTCGAGCAGTACTTC	CASSPDRWTGFEQYF
few	TRBV5-1	TRBJ2-1	TRBD2	TGCGCCAGCAGCCTTGGGACTAGCAGGAGTTTTTACTACAATGAGCAGTTCTTC	CASSLGTSRSFYYNEQFF
NA	TRBV28	TRBJ2-1	NA	TGTGCCAGCAGTACGCGGTTGGAGGAGCAGTTCTTC	CASSTRLEEQFF
NA	TRBV20-1	TRBJ2-7	NA	TGCAGTGCTAGACCGGAGGGGCAGATGGAGTACGAGCAGTACTTC	CSARPEGQMEYEQYF
NA	TRBV7-9	TRBJ2-7	NA	TGTGCCAGCAGCTGGAGAGCAGGGGTTGGAGACGAGCAGTACTTC	CASSWRAGVGDEQYF
NA	TRBV4-2	TRBJ1-3	NA	TGTGCCAGCAGCCAAGGACAAGAAGCTGCAGGGCGAGACACCATATATTTT	CASSQGQEAAGRDTIYF
few	TRBV7-9	TRBJ2-5	TRBD2	TGTGCCAGCAGCTTGGTCCTACGGGGGGACGAGACCCAGTACTTC	CASSLVLRGDETQYF
NA	TRBV5-1	TRBJ2-7	NA	TGCGCCAGCAGCTACCGGGACAAATCCTACGAGCAGTACTTC	CASSYRDKSYEQYF
NA	TRBV12-3/TRBV12-4	TRBJ2-7	NA	TGTGCCAGCAGTTTAGAATGGGACACTACCTACGAGCAGTACTTC	CASSLEWDTTYEQYF
NA	TRBV28	TRBJ1-6	NA	TGTGCCAGCAGTCCGACGCGGTCACCCCTCCACTTT	CASSPTRSPLHF
NA	TRBV28	TRBJ2-5	TRBD1	TGTGCCAGCAGTTTAATCCGGGGACAGGGGAAAGAGACCCAGTACTTC	CASSLIRGQGKETQYF
few	TRBV29-1	TRBJ2-7	NA	TGCAGCGTAGAAATAGGGGGAGTAACGGACGAGCAGTACTTC	CSVEIGGVTDEQYF
few	TRBV10-3	TRBJ2-1	NA	TGTGCCATCAACGGCGGAACCAATGAGCAGTTCTTC	CAINGGTNEQFF
few	TRBV27	TRBJ2-1	NA	TGTGCCAGCAGTTTATGGGGAGGATACAATGAGCAGTTCTTC	CASSLWGGYNEQFF
NA	TRBV5-5	TRBJ1-3	NA	TGTGCCAGCAGCCTTGGACAGACCTCTGGAAACACCATATATTTT	CASSLGQTSGNTIYF
NA	TRBV5-8	TRBJ2-6	NA	TGTGCCAGCAGCTCGATACAGGTCTCCGGGGCCAACGTCCTGACTTTC	CASSSIQVSGANVLTF
NA	TRBV20-1	TRBJ2-4	NA	TGCAGTGCTATAGTTGGGGAGTTAGCCAAAAACATTCAGTACTTC	CSAIVGELAKNIQYF
NA	TRBV7-9	TRBJ2-7	TRBD1	TGTGCCAGCAGCTCTGGCTTAGGAACAGGGGGCTTCTTCTCCTACGAGCAGTACTTC	CASSSGLGTGGFFSYEQYF
NA	TRBV7-9	TRBJ2-7	TRBD2	TGTGCCAGCAGCCTGTCGGGAGGGGAATCCTACGAGCAGTACTTC	CASSLSGGESYEQYF
NA	TRBV6-2/TRBV6-3	TRBJ2-2	NA	TGTGCCAGCGAGGCGGGCTACACCGGGGAGCTGTTTTTT	CASEAGYTGELFF
once	TRBV7-8	TRBJ2-1	NA	TGTGCCAGCAGCTCGGGGCAGCCAGGCTACAATGAGCAGTTCTTC	CASSSGQPGYNEQFF
few	TRBV5-1	TRBJ2-1	TRBD1	TGCGCCAGCAGCACAACCGGGACAGGGAGCGCGGGAAGGGAAAATGAGCAGTTCTTC	CASSTTGTGSAGRENEQFF
few	TRBV6-6	TRBJ1-3	NA	TGTGCCAGCATTGGAATAAGGAGCGTCGGTCCTGGAAACACCATATATTTT	CASIGIRSVGPGNTIYF
NA	TRBV20-1	TRBJ2-2	NA	TGCAGTGCCCCATTGGCGGGGGCCAGAGGCGGGGAGCTGTTTTTT	CSAPLAGARGGELFF
few	TRBV15	TRBJ1-5	TRBD1	TGTGCCACCAGCATTGGACAGGGTGGGGTTCAGCCCCAGCATTTT	CATSIGQGGVQPQHF
few	TRBV7-8	TRBJ2-3	TRBD2	TGTGCCAGCAGCTTAAGAACTAGCGGGGACACAGATACGCAGTATTTT	CASSLRTSGDTDTQYF
NA	TRBV29-1	TRBJ1-2	TRBD1	TGCAGCGTTCACCAAGGGACAGGGGGCTCCAATGGCTACACCTTC	CSVHQGTGGSNGYTF